This T cell receptor beta chain was profiled in a study of cytomegalovirus exposure and HLA in healthy donors. Notes on the study in general: Cytomegalovirus status, reportedly, was diagnosed with high specificity and sensitivity by the classifier. As confirmed in vitro, three CMV-associated chains were specific for CMV antigens. HLA-A and HLA-B allele assignments for most subjects were reportedly predicted accurately using TCR beta sequences.

Vbeta (60) and Jbeta (13) primers were used in the PCR. In the authors' methods: As a later analysis found, there were roughly 80 million unique TCR beta chains, of which roughly 11 million were shared. Using immunoSEQ multiplex PCR, the repertoire was profiled, and TCRdb retains in-frame clones only, with some absent. V and J calls and clone size are given by that table; D and trimming were obtained from the DNA. The table shows around 100,000 clones, with 7.6% occurring only once. CDR1 KGHSH and CDR2 LQKENI come from the germline V gene. Trimming stripped 2 bases from V and 8 bases from J, with 12 bases between. There are 14 residues in the CDR3. Comments on this clone: The antigen remains undetermined.

The sample consisted of PBMCs. This chain uses TRBV18 with TRBJ1-4, with D uncertain. This receptor was obtained from a man over 45 in good health and CMV-seronegative. Written as DNA, the CDR3 is TGTGCCAGCTCACCAGCTGATCTGAGAGAAAAACTGTTTTTT. It encodes CASSPADLREKLFF.